Each of the 30 T cell receptor beta chains below was sequenced from the same sample in a study of CD8+CD57+ T cells in acquired aplastic anemia. Both TCR beta VDJ combination and CDR3 sequence profiling were carried out. Genomic DNA was the template for this profiling. In TCRdb, the reads were re-called with MiXCR into one record per CDR3 protein. The sample yields about 110,000 distinct CDR3 sequences, roughly 50% seen once. The material sequenced was sorted CD4+, CD8+, or CD8+CD57+ T cells (not recorded which) from PBMCs. These receptor sequences come from a human donor in good health, serving as a control.

The chain has TRBV7-2 and TRBJ2-5; TRBD2 matches at 8 bases. Matching the DNA end better, TRBJ2-1 makes the J call doubtful. Germline V gene sequence: CDR1 SGHTA, CDR2 FQGNSA. The CDR3 extends over 15 amino acids. The CDR3 loop reads CASSSPGGGLNEQFF. In DNA, the CDR3 is TGTGCCAGCAGCTCCCCCGGGGGGGGGCTCAATGAGCAGTTCTTC.

This chain joins TRBV6-1 and TRBJ1-3; 7 nucleotides align to TRBD1. Germline V gene data show CDR1 as MNHNS and CDR2 as SASEGT. The CDR3 sequence is 15 residues long. J was trimmed by 0 bases and V by 7 bases; bases with no gene match: 6. The CDR3 sequence: CASTLDRFSGNTIYF. CDR3 nucleotides: TGTGCCAGCACCCTGGACAGGTTCTCTGGAAACACCATATATTTT.

This clonotype was seen a few times. The chain carries TRBV30 and TRBJ1-1; D gene uncertain. Germline CDR1 and CDR2: GTSNPN and SVGIG (reference sequence). The V end lost 4 bases, the J end lost 10 bases, and 19 bases lay between the germline ends. There are 13 residues in the CDR3. DNA for the CDR3: TGTGCCTGGATCCGGCGTCCGAACAAGAGAGCTTTCTTT. It encodes CAWIRRPNKRAFF.

V is TRBV10-3 and J is TRBJ2-1; 9 nucleotides line up with TRBD1. CDR1 is ENHRY, CDR2 SYGVKD, per germline. The length of the CDR3 is 16 residues. The V and J ends lost 4 bases and 10 bases, in that order; junction bases with no gene match: 14. For the CDR3, the DNA is TGTGCCATCAGTGTTGATACACCGGGACAGGGAAACGAGCAGTTCTTC. It is translated as CAISVDTPGQGNEQFF.

This clonotype has just a few counts. This chain connects TRBV24-1 to TRBJ2-7; 8 nucleotides line up with TRBD1. V lost 7 bases, J lost 5 bases, and 6 bases stayed unmatched. This CDR3 contains 13 residues. From germline, CDR1 is KGHDR and CDR2 SFDVKD. The CDR3 here is CATSDRGRNEQYF. The CDR3 DNA is TGTGCCACCAGCGACAGGGGTCGCAACGAGCAGTACTTC.

Regarding this clonotype: One end of the junction is discordant with germline, which a read error may explain. The chain joins TRBV10-3 to TRBJ1-2; perhaps TRBD1 as D (5 bases). CDR3 size: 15 residues. CDR1 ENHRY and CDR2 SYGVKD come from the germline V gene. The CDR3 nucleotides read TGTGCCAGCAGTCCTCAAACCGGGACGGACTATGGCTACACCTTC. Protein product: CASSPQTGTDYGYTF.

There are many counts of this clonotype. This chain joins TRBV11-3 and TRBJ2-7; possibly TRBD1 for D (6 bases). The CDR3 is 14 amino acids. The V end was cut by 4 bases, the J end by 5 bases, with 15 bases between. In germline, CDR1 is SGHNT, CDR2 YENEEA. The CDR3 region is CASSSPGAPNEQYF. CDR3 nucleotide sequence: TGTGCCAGCAGCTCCCCAGGGGCTCCCAACGAGCAGTACTTC.

This clonotype has at least ten counts. The chain recombines TRBV29-1 with TRBJ2-7; D assignment may be TRBD1 or TRBD2 (6 bases each). This CDR3 is built from 15 residues. Germline-derived CDR1 and CDR2 are SQVTM and ANQGSEA. Deletions cut 2 bases from V and 2 bases from J, with 16 bases between. In DNA form, the CDR3 reads TGCAGCGTTGAATCAAACGGGGGCCCTGCCTACGAGCAGTACTTC. Its translation: CSVESNGGPAYEQYF.

This chain joins TRBV9 and TRBJ2-5, with D perhaps given as TRBD1 or TRBD2 (6 bases each). Germline values: CDR1 SGDLS, CDR2 YYNGEE. The CDR3 consists of 13 residues. Trimming cost V 0 bases and J 7 bases, with 10 bases left between them. CDR3 DNA: TGTGCCAGCAGCGTAGTCGGGGGCGTGACCCAGTACTTC. The encoded protein is CASSVVGGVTQYF.

The V call is TRBV25-1, the J call TRBJ1-1; 8 bases are a match to TRBD1. Per the germline V gene, CDR1 is MGHDK and CDR2 is SYGVNS. This CDR3 comprises 15 residues. V gave up 6 bases and J gave up 3 bases; unmatched junction bases: 9. Here the CDR3 reads CASSRQGQGYTEAFF. The CDR3 nucleotides are TGTGCCAGCAGCCGCCAAGGACAGGGTTACACTGAAGCTTTCTTT.

This clonotype has a handful of counts. A single base separates this from a much larger clone, so it may be a read error. The chain links TRBV4-3 to TRBJ1-6, with D uncertain. The CDR3 is made up of 14 amino acids. V was clipped by 1 base and J by 8 bases, with 9 bases between them. Germline lookup yields CDR1 LGHNA and CDR2 YSLEER. The CDR3 sequence: CASSQVDSYSPLHF. The CDR3 bases are TGCGCCAGCAGCCAAGTAGACTCCTATTCACCCCTCCACTTT.

Ten or more counts support this clonotype. The chain carries TRBV20-1 and TRBJ2-3; D is uncertain. Germline V gene sequence: CDR1 DFQATT, CDR2 SNEGSKA (reference sequence). Trimming cost V 1 base and J 0 bases, with 11 bases left between them. The CDR3 loop spans 15 amino acids. CDR3 region: CSARGTVTSTDTQYF. Written as DNA, the CDR3 is TGCAGTGCTAGAGGGACGGTTACTAGCACAGATACGCAGTATTTT.

In the case of this clonotype: A read error may account for a junction end that differs from germline. As DNA, the CDR3 is TGTGCCACCAGTGGAGCAGGGGGTAGCCTCTACGAGCAGTACTTC. It encodes CATSGAGGSLYEQYF. This chain links TRBV25-1 with TRBJ2-7, with 7 nucleotides matching TRBD1. This CDR3 is 15 amino acids long. The germline V gene encodes CDR1 MGHDK and CDR2 SYGVNS.

This clonotype was observed many times. The V and J genes are TRBV25-1 and TRBJ1-1; no clear D. This CDR3 region has 11 residues. Deletions cut 3 bases from V and 8 bases from J, with 7 bases between. Germline assignment: CDR1 MGHDK and CDR2 SYGVNS. The chain's CDR3 is CASSEVAEAFF. The DNA of the CDR3 is TGTGCCAGCAGTGAGGTGGCGGAAGCTTTCTTT.

The chain links TRBV25-1 to TRBJ2-7; 8 bases align to TRBD2. Germline V gene lookup returns CDR1 MGHDK and CDR2 SYGVNS. The ends lost 6 bases at V and 0 bases at J; junction bases unmatched: 7. This CDR3 is 15 amino acids long. The DNA of the CDR3 is TGTGCCAGCAGGCCCGCGGGGGGCAGCTCCTACGAGCAGTACTTC. Its translation: CASRPAGGSSYEQYF.

In the case of this clonotype: This may come from a read error, since a much larger clone is one base off. The chain recombines TRBV6-1 with TRBJ2-1, with TRBD2 matching over 7 bases. V shed 4 bases, J shed 5 bases, and the junction held 8 bases outside the gene matches. CDR1 and CDR2 from the germline V gene are MNHNS and SASEGT. The CDR3 consists of 15 residues. This chain's CDR3 is CASSVLAGDHNEQFF. The CDR3 nucleotides read TGTGCCAGCAGTGTTCTTGCGGGGGATCACAATGAGCAGTTCTTC.

The table lists this clonotype with a count of one. V and J are TRBV19 and TRBJ2-1; 10 nucleotides agree with TRBD1. This CDR3 spans 15 amino acids. From germline, CDR1 is LNHDA and CDR2 SQIVND (reference sequence). Losses at the gene ends were 8 bases for V and 3 bases for J; bases not matched to a gene: 7. CDR3 nucleotide sequence: TGTGCCAGTGGGACAGGGGTAAACTACTACAATGAGCAGTTCTTC. Its protein is CASGTGVNYYNEQFF.

V usage is TRBV29-1 and J usage is TRBJ2-1; no firm D call. This CDR3 has 11 residues. CDR1 SQVTM and CDR2 ANQGSEA come from the germline V gene. V lost 4 bases, J lost 7 bases, and 8 bases lay in between. The CDR3 loop reads CSVAGRNEQFF. Here the CDR3 DNA reads TGCAGCGTTGCAGGAAGGAATGAGCAGTTCTTC.

This clonotype was picked up a small number of times. The chain employs TRBV25-1 and TRBJ1-4; maybe TRBD1 (5 bases). Trimming left V 3 bases short and J 0 bases short, with 8 bases between. Germline V CDR1 and CDR2: MGHDK, SYGVNS. The CDR3 covers 15 residues. The CDR3: CASSEAGATNEKLFF. CDR3 DNA sequence: TGTGCCAGCAGTGAGGCGGGGGCAACTAATGAAAAACTGTTTTTT. The full variable domain, in which reference TRBV25-1 and TRBJ1-4 provide the parts outside the CDR3, is EADIYQTPRYLVIGTGKKITLECSQTMGHDKMYWYQQDPGMELHLIHYSYGVNSTEKGDLSSESTVSRIRTEHFPLTLESARPSHTSQYLCASSEAGATNEKLFFGSGTQLSVL.

This clonotype was seen a few times. The junction and the germline gene differ at one end; a read error may be behind it. The chain has TRBV6-1 and TRBJ1-5; 12 positions match TRBD1. The CDR3 length is 16 residues. Germline-derived CDR1 and CDR2 are MNHNS and SASEGT. The DNA of the CDR3 is TGTGCCCGCAGTGAATGGGACAGGGGGCTAGGACAGCCCCAGCATTTT. Protein product: CARSEWDRGLGQPQHF.

A single count supports this clonotype. This chain uses TRBV11-2 with TRBJ2-1, with TRBD2 identical over 10 bases. This CDR3 contains 16 residues. The trim removed 7 bases at V and 2 bases at J, leaving 8 bases unmatched. In germline, CDR1 is SGHAT, CDR2 FQNNGV. The CDR3 spells CASIRAGGMTYNEQFF. DNA for the CDR3: TGTGCCAGCATCAGAGCGGGAGGGATGACCTACAATGAGCAGTTCTTC.

The chain uses TRBV10-3 and TRBJ1-2; 9 positions match TRBD1. Losses at the gene ends were 2 bases for V and 9 bases for J; bases not matched to a gene: 4. Germline V gives CDR1 ENHRY, CDR2 SYGVKD. This CDR3 is built from 13 residues. The DNA of the CDR3 is TGTGCCATCAGTGAGGGGACAGGGTATCGCTACACCTTC. Its protein is CAISEGTGYRYTF.

V usage is TRBV19 and J usage is TRBJ1-6, with 8 bases identical to TRBD1. Germline V gene data show CDR1 as LNHDA and CDR2 as SQIVND (reference sequence). V was clipped by 6 bases and J by 1 base; unmatched bases: 2. There are 15 residues in the CDR3. The CDR3 DNA reads TGTGCCAGTAGACGGACAGGGTCCTATAATTCACCCCTCCACTTT. Its protein is CASRRTGSYNSPLHF.

Details on this clonotype: One junction end does not reproduce the germline sequence, and a read error may be involved. The CDR3 here is CASSPTIQGADEKLFF. CDR3 coding DNA: TGTGCCAGCAGTCCCACCATTCAGGGGGCGGATGAAAAACTGTTTTTT. The gene calls are TRBV10-3 and TRBJ1-4; 8 bases match TRBD1. The CDR3 totals 16 residues. The germline CDR1 and CDR2 sequences are ENHRY and SYGVKD.

The sample holds many counts of this clonotype. The CDR3 loop is CSASSRRWGTGELFF. CDR3 nucleotide sequence: TGCAGTGCTAGTTCCCGACGGTGGGGCACCGGGGAGCTGTTTTTT. The chain joins TRBV20-1 to TRBJ2-2; D is uncertain. Germline V gene lookup returns CDR1 DFQATT and CDR2 SNEGSKA (reference sequence). V lost 3 bases to trimming and J lost 4 bases, with 15 bases between them. The CDR3 contains 15 residues.

The gene calls are TRBV29-1 and TRBJ2-7; no firm D call. Trimming took 6 bases from V and 5 from J, leaving 11 bases between them. Per germline, CDR1 SQVTM and CDR2 ANQGSEA. The CDR3 has 11 amino acids. The CDR3 region is CSVIPQDEQYV. As DNA, the CDR3 is TGCAGCGTGATACCTCAGGACGAGCAGTACGTC.

This clonotype occurred many times. The chain combines TRBV4-1 with TRBJ2-2; D may be TRBD1 (6 bases). The CDR3 is 15 amino acids. V was shortened by 5 bases and J by 2 bases, with 12 bases between the two germline ends. The germline V gene encodes CDR1 MGHRA and CDR2 YSYEKL. The DNA of the CDR3 is TGCGCCAGCAGCTCCGGGACACAAAACACCGGGGAGCTGTTTTTT. It encodes CASSSGTQNTGELFF.

This clonotype was detected ten times or more. J is TRBJ1-2 and V is TRBV5-4, with 7 bases matching TRBD1. CDR3 length: 15 amino acids. CDR1 and CDR2 (germline): SGHNT, YYREEE (reference sequence). Trimming took 4 bases from V and 8 from J; bases not matched to a gene: 14. The CDR3 is CASSSLTDREVGYTF. The CDR3 DNA reads as TGTGCCAGCAGCAGTCTGACAGACAGGGAGGTCGGCTACACCTTC.

This chain uses TRBV5-5 with TRBJ2-7, with TRBD2 as a possible D gene (5 bases). From germline, CDR1 is SGHKS and CDR2 YYEKEE (reference sequence). This CDR3 region has 11 residues. Trimming removed 4 bases from V and 7 bases from J, with 9 bases in between. CDR3 in amino acids: CASSLREEQYF. The CDR3 bases are TGTGCCAGCAGCCTGAGGGAGGAGCAGTACTTC.

The genes are TRBV29-1 and TRBJ1-1; unclear D gene. The CDR3 has 14 residues. CDR1 SQVTM and CDR2 ANQGSEA come from the germline V gene. V dropped 1 base and J dropped 3 bases, with 12 bases sitting between them. For the CDR3, the DNA is TGCAGCGTTGAAGCTGGGGTTACGGACACTGAAGCTTTCTTT. This translates into CSVEAGVTDTEAFF.